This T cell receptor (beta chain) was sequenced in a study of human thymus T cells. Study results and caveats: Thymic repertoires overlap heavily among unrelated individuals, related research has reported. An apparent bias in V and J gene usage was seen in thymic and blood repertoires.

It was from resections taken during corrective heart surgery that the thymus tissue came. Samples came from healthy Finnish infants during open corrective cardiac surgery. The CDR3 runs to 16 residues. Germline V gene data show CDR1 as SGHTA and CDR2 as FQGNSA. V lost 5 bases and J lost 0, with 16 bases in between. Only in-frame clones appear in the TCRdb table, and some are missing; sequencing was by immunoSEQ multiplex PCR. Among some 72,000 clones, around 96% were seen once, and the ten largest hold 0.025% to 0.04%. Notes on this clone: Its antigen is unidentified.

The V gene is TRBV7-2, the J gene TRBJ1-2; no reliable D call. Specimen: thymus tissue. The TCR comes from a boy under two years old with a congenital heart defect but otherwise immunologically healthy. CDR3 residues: CASSLKVVRANYGYTF. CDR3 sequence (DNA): TGTGCCAGCAGCCTAAAAGTGGTGAGAGCTAACTATGGCTACACCTTC.